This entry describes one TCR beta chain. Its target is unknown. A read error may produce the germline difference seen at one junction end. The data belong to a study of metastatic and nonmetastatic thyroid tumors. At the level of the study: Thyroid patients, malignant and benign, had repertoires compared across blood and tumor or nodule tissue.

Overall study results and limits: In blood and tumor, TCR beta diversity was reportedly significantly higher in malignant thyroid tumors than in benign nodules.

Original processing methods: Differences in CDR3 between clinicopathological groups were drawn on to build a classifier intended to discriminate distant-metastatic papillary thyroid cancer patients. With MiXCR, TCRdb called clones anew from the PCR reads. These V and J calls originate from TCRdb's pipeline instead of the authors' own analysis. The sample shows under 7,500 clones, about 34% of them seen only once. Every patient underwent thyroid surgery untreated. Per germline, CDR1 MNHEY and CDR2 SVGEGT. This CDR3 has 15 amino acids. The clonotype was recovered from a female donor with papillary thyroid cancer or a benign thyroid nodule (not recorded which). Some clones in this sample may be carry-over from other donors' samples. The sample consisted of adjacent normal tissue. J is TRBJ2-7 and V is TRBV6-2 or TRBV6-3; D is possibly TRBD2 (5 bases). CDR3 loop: CVSSPGRGTYAEQYF. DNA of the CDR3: TGTGTCAGCAGCCCGGGCCGGGGAACCTACGCCGAGCAGTACTTC.